Below, 20 T cell receptor beta chains from the same sample are listed, as sequenced in a study of shared clonotypes between healthy human individuals (dated by TCRdb to the early 2020s). Libraries were prepared through the immunoSEQ multiplex PCR assay. Here the immuneACCESS table is served through TCRdb, limited to in-frame sequences with V and J called. Missing clones are a known gap in these copies; in checked studies unresolved V genes cover under half, and the rest lacks a known reason. The sample has about 2.1 million clones on record, 85% to 95% of them singletons. The ten largest clones add up to under 2% of the sample. CD8 naive samples were obtained by positive selection for CCR7 among CD45RO-negative cells, yielding a CD45RA+CCR7+ population from which TemRA cells were excluded. Source material: naive CD8+ T cells from PBMCs. Explained via the paper, the cell subset or site label denotes: CD45RA+CCR7+. The receptors come from a man between 18 and 29 years old in good health. Some clones in this sample may be carry-over from other donors' samples.

This chain joins TRBV7-2 and TRBJ2-7; TRBD2 matches at 9 bases. The CDR3 totals 12 residues. V trimming: 6 bases; J trimming: 8 bases; junction bases outside the gene matches: 5. Germline V gene sequence: CDR1 SGHTA, CDR2 FQGNSA. The CDR3 DNA reads TGTGCCAGCAGTTCCGGGACTAGCAAGCAGTACTTC. Its protein is CASSSGTSKQYF.

Comments on this clone: The sample has other DNA sequences that encode this CDR3 too. The genes are TRBV7-9 and TRBJ2-5; unclear D gene. Trimming removed 3 bases at V and 1 base at J, with 6 bases between. The CDR3 has 13 amino acids. Per the germline V gene, CDR1 is SEHNR and CDR2 is FQNEAQ (reference sequence). CDR3 protein: CASSLVSQETQYF. The CDR3 DNA reads TGTGCCAGCAGCTTGGTATCCCAAGAGACCCAGTACTTC.

The chain has TRBV7-8 and TRBJ2-7, with 8 bases that match TRBD2. Germline V gives CDR1 SGHVS, CDR2 FQNEAQ. After removal of 1 base from V and 4 bases from J, the junction contained 6 bases not matched to a gene. The CDR3 contains 15 residues. CDR3 in DNA: TGTGCCAGCAGCTTAGAAGCGGGAGTGTGGTACGAGCAGTACTTC. Protein: CASSLEAGVWYEQYF.

On this clone: Distinct nucleotide sequences in the sample also encode this CDR3. V gene TRBV9 combines with J gene TRBJ2-3; the D gene is possibly TRBD2 (5 bases). The V end lost 1 base, the J end lost 6 bases, and 6 bases lay between the germline ends. This CDR3 is 12 amino acids long. Germline CDR1 is SGDLS and CDR2 is YYNGEE. DNA for the CDR3: TGTGCCAGCAGCGTATCGGGGGATACGCAGTATTTT. The encoded protein is CASSVSGDTQYF.

CDR3 sequence: CASSPVSGSKYRTGELFF. The CDR3 region has the DNA TGTGCCAGCTCACCCGTTAGCGGGAGTAAATATCGGACCGGGGAGCTGTTTTTT. The J gene is TRBJ2-2, the V gene TRBV18; 9 bases match TRBD2. The CDR3 is 18 residues long. Germline loops: CDR1 KGHSH, CDR2 LQKENI. V shed 3 bases, J shed 5 bases, and the junction held 13 bases outside the gene matches.

The V call is TRBV5-1, the J call TRBJ2-5, with D maybe TRBD2 (6 bases). CDR3 size: 12 residues. The V gene's germline CDR1 is SGHRS and CDR2 YFSETQ. The V gene lost 0 bases and the J gene lost 7 bases, with 7 bases spanning the gap. Here the CDR3 DNA reads TGCGCCAGCAGCTTGGCCGGGGGGACCCAGTACTTC. Translating gives CASSLAGGTQYF.

The chain links TRBV6-1 to TRBJ2-7; 8 nucleotides line up with TRBD2. Trimming cost V 6 bases and J 4 bases; bases outside gene matches: 8. This CDR3 region has 14 residues. CDR1 is MNHNS and CDR2 is SASEGT in the germline V gene. This CDR3 reads CASRLQAGDYEQYF. The CDR3 DNA sequence: TGTGCCAGCAGACTTCAAGCGGGAGATTACGAGCAGTACTTC.

This clone was counted between two and nine times. This chain connects TRBV25-1 to TRBJ1-2; D may be TRBD1 (5 bases). With 1 base removed from V and 8 bases from J, the gap between germline ends came to 14 bases. The CDR3 has 14 amino acids. Germline assignment: CDR1 MGHDK and CDR2 SYGVNS. The CDR3 protein is CASSESGLGEGYTF. In nucleotides, the CDR3 is TGTGCCAGCAGTGAATCAGGATTAGGGGAAGGCTACACCTTC.

In its sample, this clone was seen a few times. The chain uses TRBV27 and TRBJ1-5, with a weak D call TRBD1 (5 bases). With 5 bases removed from V and 6 bases from J, the gap between germline ends came to 17 bases. CDR3 length: 15 amino acids. Germline V CDR1 and CDR2: MNHEY, SMNVEV (reference sequence). The CDR3 protein is CASSLPGTEVQPQHF. For the CDR3, the DNA is TGTGCCAGCAGTCTACCCGGGACGGAGGTTCAGCCCCAGCATTTT.

The DNA of the CDR3 is TGCGCCAGCAGCTTGGGGCCCAGCGGGAGTGCCCACGAGCAGTACTTC. Residues: CASSLGPSGSAHEQYF. The chain combines TRBV5-1 with TRBJ2-7; 8 nucleotides agree with TRBD2. The CDR3 runs 16 residues. Germline CDR1 and CDR2: SGHRS and YFSETQ. Unmatched junction bases numbered 10, after V lost 0 bases and J lost 5 bases.

The V gene is TRBV27, the J gene TRBJ1-2, with 9 bases identical to TRBD1. The trim removed 4 bases at V and 8 bases at J, leaving 11 bases unmatched. This CDR3 spans 15 amino acids. Germline CDR1 and CDR2: MNHEY and SMNVEV (reference sequence). The CDR3 reads CASSSGQGLLEGYTF. The CDR3 region has the DNA TGTGCCAGCAGTTCGGGACAGGGACTTTTGGAGGGCTACACCTTC.

The chain joins TRBV10-3 to TRBJ2-1; 8 bases are shared with TRBD2. This CDR3 has 14 residues. The ends lost 4 bases at V and 6 bases at J; junction bases unmatched: 5. Germline-derived CDR1 and CDR2 are ENHRY and SYGVKD. CDR3 nucleotides: TGTGCCATCAGTGGAAACGGGAGGGGCAATGAGCAGTTCTTC. This gives the protein CAISGNGRGNEQFF.

The chain is built from TRBV10-1 and TRBJ2-1; 11 nucleotides line up with TRBD2. Germline V gives CDR1 WNHNN, CDR2 SYGVQD (reference sequence). The CDR3 has 15 residues. V gave up 5 bases and J gave up 5 bases; unmatched junction bases: 5. The CDR3: CASSTGTSGNNEQFF. CDR3 DNA: TGCGCCAGCAGTACGGGGACTAGCGGAAACAATGAGCAGTTCTTC.

Worth noting for this clone: A much larger clone lies one base from this, so it may be a read error. The sample holds other DNA sequences that translate to the same CDR3. In DNA form, the CDR3 reads TGTGCCAGCAGTTTAGGCGGGAACACTGAAGCTTTCTTT. Translation: CASSLGGNTEAFF. The V and J genes are TRBV27 and TRBJ1-1; no clear D. Trimming took off 2 bases at V and 1 base at J, with 5 bases between the two ends. Germline lookup yields CDR1 MNHEY and CDR2 SMNVEV (reference sequence). The length of the CDR3 is 13 residues.

This rearrangement joins TRBV13 to TRBJ2-2; the match to TRBD2 covers 13 bases. The germline V gene has CDR1 PRHDT and CDR2 FYEKMQ (reference sequence). This CDR3 is 17 amino acids long. The V and J ends lost 4 bases and 2 bases, in that order; junction bases with no gene match: 4. In DNA form, the CDR3 reads TGTGCCAGCAGCTCCTGGACTAGCGGGAGTAACACCGGGGAGCTGTTTTTT. Protein product: CASSSWTSGSNTGELFF.

The gene calls are TRBV9 and TRBJ2-2; 7 bases fit TRBD1. Trimming took 5 bases from V and 0 from J; bases not matched to a gene: 1. CDR3 length equals 14 residues. Per germline, CDR1 SGDLS and CDR2 YYNGEE. CDR3 nucleotide sequence: TGTGCCAGCAGGGGACAGTCGAACACCGGGGAGCTGTTTTTT. Amino acids: CASRGQSNTGELFF.

The chain is built from TRBV28 and TRBJ2-5; D remains ambiguous. The germline V and J ends were trimmed by 5 bases and 2 bases, with 12 bases remaining between them. Germline V gene data show CDR1 as MDHEN and CDR2 as SYDVKM. CDR3 length: 14 residues. CDR3 coding DNA: TGTGCCAGCAGTGTCCGGGCTCCACAAGAGACCCAGTACTTC. Translating it yields CASSVRAPQETQYF.

This chain uses TRBV9 with TRBJ2-7; 7 bases map to TRBD2. The CDR3 consists of 14 residues. The V gene's germline CDR1 is SGDLS and CDR2 YYNGEE. The V gene end was trimmed by 3 bases and the J gene end by 6 bases; junction bases not matched to a gene: 9. CDR3 coding DNA: TGTGCCAGCAGCGGGGGGACTAACTGGGGCGAGCAGTACTTC. This sequence encodes CASSGGTNWGEQYF.

The chain uses TRBV11-2 and TRBJ1-1; TRBD1 aligns across 11 bases. The trim removed 4 bases at V and 4 bases at J, leaving 8 bases unmatched. CDR1 and CDR2 (germline): SGHAT, FQNNGV. This CDR3 is built from 16 residues. This CDR3 is CASSSGTGGLGTEAFF. DNA for the CDR3: TGTGCCAGCAGCTCGGGGACAGGGGGATTGGGCACTGAAGCTTTCTTT.

This clone turned up a few times. The chain has TRBV27 and TRBJ2-7, with a possible D match to TRBD2 (6 bases). The CDR3 contains 14 residues. The germline V gene encodes CDR1 MNHEY and CDR2 SMNVEV (reference sequence). Trimming pared 11 bases from V and 6 bases from J, leaving 23 bases between. The CDR3 loop reads CAARPTPGRGEQYF. CDR3 in DNA: TGTGCCGCGCGACCGACGCCCGGGCGGGGCGAGCAGTACTTC.